These T cell receptor beta chains were read from a single sample in a study of OX40 agonist ivuxolimab in advanced cancers. Clones were sequenced by immunoSEQ multiplex PCR, and TCRdb holds only the in-frame ones, with some missing. The profile shows around 56,000 clones, around 83% of them singletons. The material sequenced was CD4+ or CD8+ T cells sorted from blood, taken in a trial of the OX40 agonist ivuxolimab. The receptors were gathered from an adult with an advanced solid tumor such as melanoma, head and neck, liver or kidney cancer. Both conserved end residues are part of each CDR3. D genes are given only for firm matches. Size tells how often a clone was seen (once, few, many) or the class of an expanded clone, and some rows leave it out.

j_gene: TRBJ1-2; len: 12; d_gene: -; abundance: few; v_gene: TRBV6-1; CDR3nt: TGTGCCAGCAGTGAACAGGGCTATGGCTACACCTTC; CDR3aa: CASSEQGYGYTF
j_gene: TRBJ1-5; len: 12; d_gene: -; abundance: few; v_gene: TRBV2; CDR3nt: TGTGCCAGCAGTGAGAGTGGTAGGGGGTCTCATTTT; CDR3aa: CASSESGRGSHF
j_gene: TRBJ2-4; len: 16; d_gene: -; abundance: -; v_gene: TRBV28; CDR3nt: TGTGCCAGCAGTGGGGCCCGGGCGGAGGCCAAAAACATTCAGTACTTC; CDR3aa: CASSGARAEAKNIQYF
j_gene: TRBJ1-2; len: 15; d_gene: TRBD1; abundance: -; v_gene: TRBV7-2; CDR3nt: TGTGCCAGCAGCATAACCTCAGGGGGCGACTATGGCTACACCTTC; CDR3aa: CASSITSGGDYGYTF
j_gene: TRBJ2-5; len: 15; d_gene: -; abundance: -; v_gene: TRBV2; CDR3nt: TGTGCCAGCAACACACCCACAGGGCCTCAAGAGACCCAGTACTTC; CDR3aa: CASNTPTGPQETQYF
j_gene: TRBJ2-5; len: 12; d_gene: -; abundance: -; v_gene: TRBV5-4; CDR3nt: TGTGCCAGCAGCCCGGTGAGGGAGACCCAGTACTTC; CDR3aa: CASSPVRETQYF
j_gene: TRBJ1-6; len: 14; d_gene: -; abundance: few; v_gene: TRBV11-1; CDR3nt: TGTGCCAGCAGCCCAAGGGGGTATAATTCACCCCTCCACTTT; CDR3aa: CASSPRGYNSPLHF
j_gene: TRBJ2-1; len: 18; d_gene: TRBD2; abundance: -; v_gene: TRBV10-3; CDR3nt: TGTGCCATCAGTCGATACGGGACGGGACTAGCGGCCAACAATGAGCAGTTCTTC; CDR3aa: CAISRYGTGLAANNEQFF
j_gene: TRBJ2-7; len: 14; d_gene: -; abundance: -; v_gene: TRBV2; CDR3nt: TGTGCCACCTCAGTACTAGCAGCTTCCTACGAGCAGTACTTC; CDR3aa: CATSVLAASYEQYF
j_gene: TRBJ2-3; len: 11; d_gene: -; abundance: -; v_gene: TRBV7-9; CDR3nt: TGTGCCAGCAGCTCGGCAGATACGCAGTATTTT; CDR3aa: CASSSADTQYF
j_gene: TRBJ2-3; len: 14; d_gene: -; abundance: -; v_gene: TRBV11-2; CDR3nt: TGTGCCAGCAGCTTAGTGGGGGGCCCAGATACGCAGTATTTT; CDR3aa: CASSLVGGPDTQYF
j_gene: TRBJ1-1; len: 14; d_gene: TRBD1; abundance: -; v_gene: TRBV28; CDR3nt: TGTGCCAGCAGTTCGGGACAGCGGAACACTGAAGCTTTCTTT; CDR3aa: CASSSGQRNTEAFF
j_gene: TRBJ2-7; len: 15; d_gene: TRBD1; abundance: -; v_gene: TRBV19; CDR3nt: TGTGCCAGTAGTCCCGGAATGGGACAGGGGGCAGAGCAGTACTTC; CDR3aa: CASSPGMGQGAEQYF
j_gene: TRBJ1-1; len: 14; d_gene: TRBD1; abundance: -; v_gene: TRBV6-1; CDR3nt: TGTGCCAGCAGTGCAAATGACAGGGGAACTGAAGCTTTCTTT; CDR3aa: CASSANDRGTEAFF
j_gene: TRBJ2-1; len: 12; d_gene: -; abundance: -; v_gene: TRBV2; CDR3nt: TGTGCCAGCACAGCCTCCTACAATGAGCAGTTCTTC; CDR3aa: CASTASYNEQFF
j_gene: TRBJ2-7; len: 14; d_gene: -; abundance: -; v_gene: TRBV7-8; CDR3nt: TGTGCCAGCAGCTTGCGCCCCTGGGGGGACGAGCAGTACTTC; CDR3aa: CASSLRPWGDEQYF
j_gene: TRBJ2-4; len: 15; d_gene: TRBD1; abundance: -; v_gene: TRBV6-5; CDR3nt: TGTGCCAGCAGTACACAGGGGATAGGCAAAAACATTCAGTACTTC; CDR3aa: CASSTQGIGKNIQYF
j_gene: TRBJ2-6; len: 16; d_gene: -; abundance: -; v_gene: TRBV30; CDR3nt: TGTGCCTGGATGGGCCCAAAAGGGGGGTTGGCCAACGTCCTGACTTTC; CDR3aa: CAWMGPKGGLANVLTF
j_gene: TRBJ2-7; len: 15; d_gene: TRBD2; abundance: -; v_gene: TRBV4-2; CDR3nt: TGTGCCAGCAGCCCTTTCGCGGGAGGGCCCTACGAGCAGTACTTC; CDR3aa: CASSPFAGGPYEQYF
j_gene: TRBJ2-1; len: 15; d_gene: TRBD2; abundance: -; v_gene: TRBV13; CDR3nt: TGTGCCAGCAGCTTATCCCAGCGGGGGAACAATGAGCAGTTCTTC; CDR3aa: CASSLSQRGNNEQFF
j_gene: TRBJ2-5; len: 13; d_gene: TRBD1; abundance: -; v_gene: TRBV5-5; CDR3nt: TGTGCCAGCAGCTTGGACAGGGGAGAGACCCAGTACTTC; CDR3aa: CASSLDRGETQYF
j_gene: TRBJ2-3; len: 17; d_gene: -; abundance: -; v_gene: TRBV18; CDR3nt: TGTGCCAGCTCACAAACTGGGCCCGGGACAATCACAGATACGCAGTATTTT; CDR3aa: CASSQTGPGTITDTQYF
j_gene: TRBJ2-2; len: 14; d_gene: TRBD1; abundance: -; v_gene: TRBV7-6; CDR3nt: TGTGCCAGCAGCCTCGGACAGGGGTACGGGGAGCTGTTTTTT; CDR3aa: CASSLGQGYGELFF
j_gene: TRBJ1-1; len: 13; d_gene: -; abundance: -; v_gene: TRBV7-8; CDR3nt: TGTGCCAGCAGCTTAGATAAGAACACTGAAGCTTTCTTT; CDR3aa: CASSLDKNTEAFF
j_gene: TRBJ1-1; len: 13; d_gene: TRBD1; abundance: few; v_gene: TRBV7-9; CDR3nt: TGTGCCAGCAGCCGACAGGGCAACACTGAAGCTTTCTTT; CDR3aa: CASSRQGNTEAFF
j_gene: TRBJ1-2; len: 12; d_gene: -; abundance: -; v_gene: TRBV28; CDR3nt: TGTGCCAGCAGTTCCCCAGGCTATGGCTACACCTTC; CDR3aa: CASSSPGYGYTF
j_gene: TRBJ1-5; len: 15; d_gene: -; abundance: -; v_gene: TRBV7-9; CDR3nt: TGTGCCAGCAGCTTAGCACAGGGCAGCAATCAGCCCCAGCATTTT; CDR3aa: CASSLAQGSNQPQHF
j_gene: TRBJ2-1; len: 15; d_gene: -; abundance: -; v_gene: TRBV14; CDR3nt: TGTGCCAGCAGCCAAGTGGCGGGGAGCTACAATGAGCAGTTCTTC; CDR3aa: CASSQVAGSYNEQFF
j_gene: TRBJ2-1; len: 15; d_gene: TRBD1; abundance: -; v_gene: TRBV5-1; CDR3nt: TGCGCCAGCAGCTCGGGACAGAGCTCCTACAATGAGCAGTTCTTC; CDR3aa: CASSSGQSSYNEQFF
j_gene: TRBJ2-3; len: 15; d_gene: -; abundance: -; v_gene: TRBV15; CDR3nt: TGTGCCACCAGCACGCCAAGGGATAGCACAGATACGCAGTATTTT; CDR3aa: CATSTPRDSTDTQYF
j_gene: TRBJ2-1; len: 13; d_gene: -; abundance: few; v_gene: TRBV27; CDR3nt: TGTGCCAGCAACCCCTATGGGGGAAATGAGCAGTTCTTC; CDR3aa: CASNPYGGNEQFF
j_gene: TRBJ2-7; len: 12; d_gene: TRBD2; abundance: -; v_gene: TRBV28; CDR3nt: TGTGCCACGCGGGGGGATACCTACGAGCAGTACTTC; CDR3aa: CATRGDTYEQYF
j_gene: TRBJ1-2; len: 15; d_gene: -; abundance: -; v_gene: TRBV6-1; CDR3nt: TGTGCCAGCAGTGGGGACGGCGCGCGGAAACATGGCTACACCTTC; CDR3aa: CASSGDGARKHGYTF
j_gene: TRBJ1-1; len: 14; d_gene: -; abundance: -; v_gene: TRBV5-4; CDR3nt: TGTGCCAGCAGCTTGACGACGGTGAACACTGAAGCTTTCTTT; CDR3aa: CASSLTTVNTEAFF
j_gene: TRBJ2-7; len: 15; d_gene: -; abundance: -; v_gene: TRBV11-2; CDR3nt: TGTGCCAGCAGCTTAGCACTCGGCAGGGTGGACGAGCAGTACTTC; CDR3aa: CASSLALGRVDEQYF
j_gene: TRBJ1-4; len: 15; d_gene: -; abundance: -; v_gene: TRBV6-1; CDR3nt: TGTGCCAGCAGGGTAGACGGGGGTCTCGGGGAAAAACTGTTTTTT; CDR3aa: CASRVDGGLGEKLFF
j_gene: TRBJ1-5; len: 17; d_gene: -; abundance: -; v_gene: TRBV4-2; CDR3nt: TGTGCCAGCAGCCAAGATGCAGGGCTAACGAACAATCAGCCCCAGCATTTT; CDR3aa: CASSQDAGLTNNQPQHF
j_gene: TRBJ1-4; len: 12; d_gene: -; abundance: -; v_gene: TRBV28; CDR3nt: TGTGCCAGCAGTACCTCTGGGGGGAAACTGTTTTTT; CDR3aa: CASSTSGGKLFF
j_gene: TRBJ2-7; len: 14; d_gene: -; abundance: -; v_gene: TRBV5-1; CDR3nt: TGCGCCAGCAGCTGGGACGGGTCTCTGGGCGAGCAGTACTTC; CDR3aa: CASSWDGSLGEQYF
j_gene: TRBJ1-4; len: 15; d_gene: -; abundance: -; v_gene: TRBV5-1; CDR3nt: TGCGCCAGCAGCAAGGGGAGGGCAACTAATGAAAAACTGTTTTTT; CDR3aa: CASSKGRATNEKLFF
j_gene: TRBJ1-4; len: 13; d_gene: -; abundance: -; v_gene: TRBV29-1; CDR3nt: TGCAGCGCCCTGGAGGGGTATGGTGAAAAACTGTTTTTT; CDR3aa: CSALEGYGEKLFF
j_gene: TRBJ2-4; len: 12; d_gene: -; abundance: once; v_gene: TRBV2; CDR3nt: TGTGCCAGGTCGGAGGGGGGGGACATTCAGTACTTC; CDR3aa: CARSEGGDIQYF
j_gene: TRBJ1-1; len: 15; d_gene: TRBD1; abundance: -; v_gene: TRBV19; CDR3nt: TGTGCCAGTAGTCTAGGGACAGCAATGAACACTGAAGCTTTCTTT; CDR3aa: CASSLGTAMNTEAFF
j_gene: TRBJ2-1; len: 13; d_gene: -; abundance: -; v_gene: TRBV13; CDR3nt: TGTGCCAGCAGCCGTGGAGGGGCGGTTGAGCAGTTCTTC; CDR3aa: CASSRGGAVEQFF
j_gene: TRBJ2-1; len: 13; d_gene: TRBD2; abundance: -; v_gene: TRBV5-6; CDR3nt: TGTGCCAGCAGCTTGTCTGGGCGGGGGGTCTGGTTCTTC; CDR3aa: CASSLSGRGVWFF
j_gene: TRBJ2-7; len: 13; d_gene: -; abundance: medium-sized; v_gene: TRBV19; CDR3nt: TGTGCCAGTAGTCCGAGACAAGGGTACGAGCAGTACTTC; CDR3aa: CASSPRQGYEQYF
j_gene: TRBJ1-1; len: 14; d_gene: -; abundance: once; v_gene: TRBV7-8; CDR3nt: TGTGCCAGCAGCGCGACAGGAGGGGACACTGAAGCTTTCTTT; CDR3aa: CASSATGGDTEAFF
j_gene: TRBJ1-2; len: 12; d_gene: TRBD1; abundance: once; v_gene: TRBV6-5; CDR3nt: TGTGCCAGCATGCAGTACAGGGGAGGCTACACCTTC; CDR3aa: CASMQYRGGYTF
j_gene: TRBJ2-1; len: 19; d_gene: TRBD2; abundance: -; v_gene: TRBV11-2; CDR3nt: TGTGCCAGCAGCTTACTTGGGACTAGCGGGGGGCCGTCCTACAATGAGCAGTTCTTC; CDR3aa: CASSLLGTSGGPSYNEQFF
j_gene: TRBJ2-7; len: 12; d_gene: -; abundance: -; v_gene: TRBV15; CDR3nt: TGTGCCACCAGCAGAGACAAGATCGGAGGATACTTC; CDR3aa: CATSRDKIGGYF
j_gene: TRBJ1-3; len: 14; d_gene: -; abundance: once; v_gene: TRBV28; CDR3nt: TGTGCCAGCAGTCACACAAACTCTGGAAACACCATATATTTT; CDR3aa: CASSHTNSGNTIYF
j_gene: TRBJ2-7; len: 14; d_gene: TRBD1; abundance: -; v_gene: TRBV2; CDR3nt: TGTGCCAGCAGTGAAGCGACAGGGTCCTACGAGCAGTACTTC; CDR3aa: CASSEATGSYEQYF
j_gene: TRBJ1-5; len: 13; d_gene: -; abundance: -; v_gene: TRBV4-1; CDR3nt: TGCGCCAGCAGCCAAGATGGAAGACAGCCCCAGCATTTT; CDR3aa: CASSQDGRQPQHF
j_gene: TRBJ2-2; len: 14; d_gene: -; abundance: -; v_gene: TRBV2; CDR3nt: TGTGCCAGCAGTGGGGCCCCTAACACCGGGGAGCTGTTTTTT; CDR3aa: CASSGAPNTGELFF
j_gene: TRBJ1-3; len: 13; d_gene: -; abundance: -; v_gene: TRBV4-1; CDR3nt: TGCGCCAGCGCGTTGGGGTCCGGAAACACCATATATTTT; CDR3aa: CASALGSGNTIYF
j_gene: TRBJ1-6; len: 21; d_gene: TRBD1; abundance: -; v_gene: TRBV18; CDR3nt: TGTGCCAGCTCACCAACAACAGGGGCCTCCTCAACCAGCTCCTATAATTCACCCCTCCACTTT; CDR3aa: CASSPTTGASSTSSYNSPLHF
j_gene: TRBJ2-7; len: 17; d_gene: TRBD2; abundance: -; v_gene: TRBV5-1; CDR3nt: TGCGCCAGCAGCTATACCCCGGGACTAGCGAGGACCTACGAGCAGTACTTC; CDR3aa: CASSYTPGLARTYEQYF